A single sample gave rise to the 32 T cell receptor beta chains below, sequenced in a study of Ad26.COV2.S vaccination and SARS-CoV-2 variants. Produced via immunoSEQ multiplex PCR; TCRdb's table is partial and in-frame only. The sample shows roughly 380,000 clones, around 84% of them seen only once. Treatment of the sample: over 15 received Ad26.COV2.S at low or high dose, single or two shots; 5 received placebo; per-sample allocation not given. On day 63 after the first injection, vaccine and placebo recipients gave samples. Sequencing used peripheral blood, obtained in a trial of Ad26.COV2.S vaccine versus placebo. Receptor source: a person between 18 and 59 years old who received the Ad26.COV2.S COVID-19 vaccine or a placebo.

V is TRBV4-1 and J is TRBJ1-6; TRBD1 might be the D (5 bases). V was pared by 2 bases and J by 16 bases, with 24 bases between. CDR1 is MGHRA and CDR2 is YSYEKL in the germline V gene. CDR3 length: 16 amino acids. The CDR3, as DNA: TGCGCCAGCAGCCAAATTTTAAGGGCTTTGGGGCTCAGTCTCCACTTT. Protein sequence: CASSQILRALGLSLHF.

This chain links TRBV5-1 with TRBJ2-2, with TRBD1 as a possible D gene (6 bases). The CDR3 runs to 13 residues. V lost 4 bases and J lost 7, with 11 bases in between. CDR1 and CDR2 from the germline V gene are SGHRS and YFSETQ. Written as DNA, the CDR3 is TGCGCCAGCAGCGTACAGGGTATCGGGGAGCTGTTTTTT. Translating gives CASSVQGIGELFF.

This clone was seen more than once but under ten times. This chain connects TRBV20-1 to TRBJ2-7, with a possible D match to TRBD2 (6 bases). V was pared by 3 bases and J by 5 bases, with 11 bases between. CDR1 is DFQATT, CDR2 SNEGSKA, per germline (reference sequence). The CDR3 is 12 residues long. As DNA, the CDR3 is TGCAGTGCTAGTCGGAGGGTCAACGAGCAGTACTTC. Amino acid sequence: CSASRRVNEQYF.

This clone has more than one count but fewer than ten. This chain links TRBV27 with TRBJ2-1; D uncertain. Germline CDR1 MNHEY, CDR2 SMNVEV (reference sequence). Between the trimmed V and J ends, which lost 4 bases and 5 bases, there was a span of 12 bases. This CDR3 region has 14 residues. The CDR3 bases are TGTGCCAGCAGTTACGGCGGTAAAAACAATGAGCAGTTCTTC. This gives the protein CASSYGGKNNEQFF.

V usage is TRBV7-8 and J usage is TRBJ2-3; D perhaps matches TRBD2 (5 bases). The CDR3 runs to 16 residues. The V end was cut by 2 bases, the J end by 2 bases, with 14 bases between. The germline CDR1 and CDR2 sequences are SGHVS and FQNEAQ. CDR3 sequence: CASSLMDSRFTDTQYF. CDR3 nucleotide sequence: TGTGCCAGCAGCTTAATGGACTCAAGATTCACAGATACGCAGTATTTT.

The chain links TRBV19 to TRBJ2-3; perhaps TRBD1 as D (6 bases). Germline CDR1 is LNHDA and CDR2 is SQIVND (reference sequence). Trimming cost V 4 bases and J 0 bases, with 8 bases left between them. This CDR3 spans 14 amino acids. For the CDR3, the DNA is TGTGCCAGTAGTAACAGGGCGAGCACAGATACGCAGTATTTT. It encodes CASSNRASTDTQYF. Full variable domain (missing parts from reference TRBV19 and TRBJ2-3): DGGITQSPKYLFRKEGQNVTLSCEQNLNHDAMYWYRQDPGQGLRLIYYSQIVNDFQKGDIAEGYSVSREKKESFPLTVTSAQKNPTAFYLCASSNRASTDTQYFGPGTRLTVL.

This sequence joins TRBV12-3 or TRBV12-4 and TRBJ1-1; D gene unclear. V lost 5 bases and J 6 bases, leaving 10 bases between the germline ends. CDR3 length: 12 residues. For the CDR3, the DNA is TGTGCCAGCAGTCTCTACCCCGCTGAAGCTTTCTTT. It is translated as CASSLYPAEAFF.

The chain has TRBV24-1 and TRBJ2-3, with 9 bases fitting TRBD2. Germline V gene sequence: CDR1 KGHDR, CDR2 SFDVKD. The V segment lost 3 bases and the J segment 4 bases; nucleotides outside the gene matches: 7. CDR3 length: 16 residues. CDR3 nucleotide sequence: TGTGCCACCAGTGATCCAAGCGGGAGGTTCGCAGATACGCAGTATTTT. This gives the protein CATSDPSGRFADTQYF.

The rearrangement uses TRBV2 and TRBJ2-7, with D hard to call. Trimming shortened V by 7 bases and J by 4 bases, and 17 bases separated the two germline ends. The germline gives CDR1 SNHLY, CDR2 FYNNEI. The length of the CDR3 is 14 residues. CDR3 loop: CASKTVPRSYEQYF. CDR3 coding DNA: TGTGCCAGCAAAACAGTACCACGTTCTTACGAGCAGTACTTC.

The V and J genes are TRBV27 and TRBJ1-5; the D gene is possibly TRBD1 (6 bases). The CDR3 is made up of 14 amino acids. With 4 bases removed from V and 3 bases from J, the gap between germline ends came to 10 bases. The germline V gene has CDR1 MNHEY and CDR2 SMNVEV (reference sequence). As DNA, the CDR3 is TGTGCCAGCAGTTCTCACAGGGCCAATCAGCCCCAGCATTTT. The encoded protein is CASSSHRANQPQHF.

The CDR3 is CASSSETGARFYEQYF. The CDR3 DNA reads as TGTGCCAGCAGCTCAGAAACAGGGGCCCGGTTTTACGAGCAGTACTTC. The rearrangement uses TRBV7-9 and TRBJ2-7; TRBD1 matches 7 bases. The CDR3 loop spans 16 amino acids. Germline CDR1 is SEHNR and CDR2 is FQNEAQ (reference sequence). After removal of 4 bases from V and 4 bases from J, the junction contained 13 bases not matched to a gene.

Worth noting for this clone: This sample also contains other DNA sequences that code for the same CDR3. The chain employs TRBV12-3 or TRBV12-4 and TRBJ2-1, with D unclear. V lost 5 bases to trimming and J lost 4 bases, with 6 bases between them. The CDR3 has 12 amino acids. The CDR3 region is CASSPPYNEQFF. CDR3 bases: TGTGCCAGCAGTCCTCCATACAATGAGCAGTTCTTC.

Concerning this clone itself: Other DNA sequences in the same sample also yield this CDR3. This chain links TRBV6-2 or TRBV6-3 with TRBJ2-7, with 7 bases aligning to TRBD2. The V segment lost 0 bases and the J segment 3 bases; nucleotides outside the gene matches: 5. CDR1 is MNHEY and CDR2 is SVGEGT in the germline V gene. This CDR3 is 15 amino acids long. Here the CDR3 DNA reads TGTGCCAGCAGTTACTCGTTGGCGGGGGACTACGAGCAGTACTTC. This gives the protein CASSYSLAGDYEQYF.

The gene calls are TRBV7-9 and TRBJ2-7; D might be TRBD2 (5 bases). V lost 0 bases and J lost 2, with 14 bases in between. The CDR3 contains 16 residues. Germline V gives CDR1 SEHNR, CDR2 FQNEAQ (reference sequence). The CDR3 here is CASSLAKSVGTYEQYF. The DNA for the CDR3 is TGTGCCAGCAGCTTAGCGAAATCTGTCGGGACCTACGAGCAGTACTTC.

The chain has TRBV20-1 and TRBJ2-3; D unclear. Germline loops: CDR1 DFQATT, CDR2 SNEGSKA (reference sequence). CDR3 length: 11 amino acids. Trimming removed 5 bases from V and 2 bases from J, with 5 bases in between. The CDR3 region is CSAGNTDTQYF. The CDR3, as DNA: TGCAGTGCTGGGAACACAGATACGCAGTATTTT.

The chain employs TRBV11-2 and TRBJ2-7; 9 bases map to TRBD2. This CDR3 region has 18 residues. Per the germline V gene, CDR1 is SGHAT and CDR2 is FQNNGV. J was trimmed by 1 base and V by 5 bases; bases with no gene match: 15. The CDR3 DNA is TGTGCCAGCAGCACGACTAGCGGAACGTTCAGGGGATCCTACGAGCAGTACTTC. It encodes CASSTTSGTFRGSYEQYF. The full variable domain, its missing parts supplied by reference TRBV11-2 and TRBJ2-7, is EAGVAQSPRYKIIEKRQSVAFWCNPISGHATLYWYQQILGQGPKLLIQFQNNGVVDDSQLPKDRFSAERLKGVDSTLKIQPAKLEDSAVYLCASSTTSGTFRGSYEQYFGPGTRLTVT.

This clone showed up just a few times. In DNA form, the CDR3 reads TGTGCCAGCAGTTTAGGGGCTAGCGGGGACAATGAGCAGTTCTTC. Translating gives CASSLGASGDNEQFF. The rearrangement uses TRBV28 and TRBJ2-1, with TRBD2 matching over 9 bases. Germline trimming cut 2 bases from V and 5 bases from J; bases unmatched to any gene: 4. The V gene's germline CDR1 is MDHEN and CDR2 SYDVKM. CDR3 length equals 15 residues.

The CDR3 is CASSPAARWGSTGELFF. The CDR3 nucleotides read TGTGCCAGCAGTCCGGCGGCTCGGTGGGGGAGCACCGGGGAGCTGTTTTTT. The genes are TRBV5-6 and TRBJ2-2; perhaps D is TRBD1 or TRBD2 (5 bases each). V was cut by 5 bases and J by 4 bases, with 21 bases left in between. The CDR3 consists of 17 residues. CDR1 SGHDT and CDR2 YYEEEE come from the germline V gene.

This rearrangement joins TRBV24-1 to TRBJ2-1; 8 nucleotides align to TRBD1. Trimming removed 4 bases from V and 8 bases from J; junction bases left unmatched: 12. The CDR3 sequence is 16 residues long. CDR1 is KGHDR and CDR2 is SFDVKD in the germline V gene. CDR3 sequence (DNA): TGTGCCACCAGTGACCCAGGGGGCCACGGTGTGGATGAGCAGTTCTTC. It is translated as CATSDPGGHGVDEQFF.

CDR3 region: CASSREIIRGLDEAFF. The CDR3 DNA follows: TGTGCCAGCAGCCGAGAAATCATCAGGGGGCTCGATGAAGCTTTCTTT. V usage is TRBV3-1 (or the pseudogene TRBV3-2) and J usage is TRBJ1-1, with 8 bases lining up with TRBD1. Germline assignment: CDR1 LGHDT and CDR2 YNNKEL (reference sequence). This CDR3 contains 16 residues. Unmatched junction bases numbered 14, after V lost 4 bases and J lost 7 bases.

The chain carries TRBV14 and TRBJ2-7; D tentatively fits TRBD1 or TRBD2 (6 bases each). V was clipped by 4 bases and J by 5 bases, with 15 bases between them. The CDR3 contains 14 residues. Germline CDR1 is SGHDN and CDR2 is FVKESK. The CDR3 protein is CASSPRGARDEQYF. DNA of the CDR3: TGTGCCAGCAGCCCGAGGGGGGCGCGGGACGAGCAGTACTTC.

The gene calls are TRBV7-9 and TRBJ1-2, with D hard to call. The CDR3 runs 13 residues. Germline CDR1 and CDR2: SEHNR and FQNEAQ (reference sequence). Trimming shortened V by 0 bases and J by 1 base, and 3 bases separated the two germline ends. This CDR3 is CASSLALNYGYTF. CDR3 nucleotide sequence: TGTGCCAGCAGCTTAGCACTTAACTATGGCTACACCTTC.

The CDR3 nucleotides read TGTGCCAGCAGCTCCTGGGAGGTCTTTAATTCACCCCTCCACTTT. Translating it yields CASSSWEVFNSPLHF. This sequence joins TRBV7-6 and TRBJ1-6, with D hard to call. Trimming left V 4 bases short and J 6 bases short, with 13 bases between. The CDR3 consists of 15 residues. The V gene's germline CDR1 is SGHVS and CDR2 FNYEAQ.

The J gene is TRBJ1-6, the V gene TRBV30; 8 positions agree with TRBD1. The germline CDR1 and CDR2 sequences are GTSNPN and SVGIG (reference sequence). This CDR3 contains 14 residues. J lost 8 bases, V lost 8 bases, and 11 bases had no gene match. The CDR3 region is CATRRQGADSPLHF. Here the CDR3 DNA reads TGTGCCACCAGGCGGCAGGGGGCAGATTCACCCCTCCACTTT.

The V gene is TRBV5-4, the J gene TRBJ2-5; D call uncertain. The germline V and J ends were trimmed by 4 bases and 5 bases, with 12 bases remaining between them. The CDR3 runs 13 residues. The V gene's germline CDR1 is SGHNT and CDR2 YYREEE (reference sequence). The CDR3 DNA follows: TGTGCCAGCAGCGTAAGGGTTGGGGAGACCCAGTACTTC. This encodes CASSVRVGETQYF.

This rearrangement joins TRBV5-1 to TRBJ2-1; 7 nucleotides line up with TRBD1. The trim removed 5 bases at V and 4 bases at J, leaving 9 bases unmatched. This CDR3 comprises 15 residues. The germline gives CDR1 SGHRS, CDR2 YFSETQ. This CDR3 is CASSPGQQTYNEQFF. The DNA of the CDR3 is TGCGCCAGCAGTCCGGGACAGCAAACATACAATGAGCAGTTCTTC. The complete variable domain, with remaining parts taken from reference TRBV5-1 and TRBJ2-1, reads KAGVTQTPRYLIKTRGQQVTLSCSPISGHRSVSWYQQTPGQGLQFLFEYFSETQRNKGNFPGRFSGRQFSNSRSEMNVSTLELGDSALYLCASSPGQQTYNEQFFGPGTRLTVL.

This chain uses TRBV9 with TRBJ2-1, with 9 bases fitting TRBD2. Germline lookup yields CDR1 SGDLS and CDR2 YYNGEE. The CDR3 is 18 amino acids. V lost 2 bases and J lost 8; bases outside the gene matches: 17. CDR3 nucleotides: TGTGCCAGCAGCGTGTCCAGCCAGGGCGGGGGGGCGCATGATGAGCAGTTCTTC. This sequence encodes CASSVSSQGGGAHDEQFF.

V is TRBV10-2 and J is TRBJ2-5, with 12 bases that match TRBD2. The CDR3 covers 15 residues. Germline CDR1 WSHSY, CDR2 SAAADI. V lost 7 bases and J lost 1; bases outside the gene matches: 4. CDR3: CASMPSGGAQETQYF. The CDR3 nucleotides are TGCGCCAGCATGCCTAGCGGGGGGGCCCAAGAGACCCAGTACTTC.

The chain uses TRBV5-1 and TRBJ2-3, with D tentatively TRBD2 (5 bases). Looked up from germline, CDR1 is SGHRS and CDR2 is YFSETQ. Trimming pared 3 bases from V and 2 bases from J, leaving 16 bases between. The CDR3 length is 16 residues. The CDR3 nucleotides are TGCGCCAGCAGCTGGAGCGAGTACGGGAACACAGATACGCAGTATTTT. Its protein is CASSWSEYGNTDTQYF. Full variable domain (outside the CDR3, taken from reference TRBV5-1 and TRBJ2-3): KAGVTQTPRYLIKTRGQQVTLSCSPISGHRSVSWYQQTPGQGLQFLFEYFSETQRNKGNFPGRFSGRQFSNSRSEMNVSTLELGDSALYLCASSWSEYGNTDTQYFGPGTRLTVL.

V gene TRBV9 combines with J gene TRBJ2-7; possibly TRBD1 or TRBD2 for D (5 bases each). The CDR3 has 15 residues. Germline CDR1 and CDR2: SGDLS and YYNGEE. Trimming took off 4 bases at V and 4 bases at J, with 18 bases between the two ends. CDR3 region: CASSPRTGTGYEQYF. In DNA, the CDR3 is TGTGCCAGCAGCCCAAGAACGGGGACGGGATACGAGCAGTACTTC.

This clone came up once. J is TRBJ2-7 and V is TRBV6-5; TRBD2 aligns across 13 bases. Germline values: CDR1 MNHEY, CDR2 SVGAGI. There are 15 residues in the CDR3. J gave up 6 bases and V 6 bases, and 8 bases lay outside the gene matches. For the CDR3, the DNA is TGTGCCAGCAGGGCCCCGGGACTAGCGGGAAGCGAGCAGTACTTC. It encodes CASRAPGLAGSEQYF.

The V and J genes are TRBV6-5 and TRBJ1-4; 7 nucleotides align to TRBD1. V was pared by 4 bases and J by 5 bases, with 7 bases of the junction left unmatched. The CDR3 contains 15 residues. Looked up from germline, CDR1 is MNHEY and CDR2 is SVGAGI. The CDR3 here is CASSSTGVGNEKLFF. The CDR3 DNA follows: TGTGCCAGCAGTTCTACAGGGGTCGGGAATGAAAAACTGTTTTTT.